This T cell receptor beta chain was identified in a study of OX40 agonist ivuxolimab in advanced cancers. About the research overall: Patients in dose escalation had liver, melanoma, kidney or head and neck cancers.

Comment on this clone: Its antigen is undetermined.

Assay: immunoSEQ multiplex PCR; the TCRdb copy retains only in-frame clones and omits some. Here the sample spans tens of thousands of clones, around 83% being singletons. This CDR3 has 12 residues. Germline V gene sequence: CDR1 LGHNA, CDR2 YNFKEQ. V dropped 1 base and J dropped 7 bases, with 7 bases sitting between them. Broader study findings: Antigens targeted by the expanded peripheral T cells were not determined.

This material consisted of CD4+ or CD8+ T cells sorted from blood, taken in a trial of the OX40 agonist ivuxolimab. The receptor's source is an adult with an advanced solid tumor such as melanoma, head and neck, liver or kidney cancer. The V and J genes are TRBV4-2 and TRBJ1-1; unclear D gene. This CDR3 is CASSQVGSEAFF. CDR3 DNA sequence: TGTGCCAGCAGCCAAGTGGGCAGTGAAGCTTTCTTT.